A selection of T cell receptor beta chains follows, all from one sample in a study of low-dose radiotherapy and immunotherapy resistance in tumors. From the reads, TCRdb called clonotypes with MiXCR, one entry per CDR3 protein. The sample lists tens of thousands of distinct CDR3 sequences; under 30% were seen once. This specimen was PBMCs, taken before treatment. The origin of the receptors is a male donor with prostate cancer. The CDR3 runs from the conserved cysteine through the conserved F or W. The D gene is left open where the match is weak. A row's size may be missing; if present it is once, few, many or a size class.

TRBV24-1,-,many,TRBJ2-2,CATSDSTLIMTGPGRDTGELFF,TGTGCCACCAGTGATTCTACACTAATCATGACCGGGCCGGGGCGGGACACCGGGGAGCTGTTTTTT
TRBV6-6,TRBD2,-,TRBJ2-1,CASSYSNSGVNEQFF,TGTGCCAGCAGTTACTCGAATAGCGGGGTCAATGAGCAGTTCTTC
TRBV21-1,-,few,TRBJ1-1,CASSKGDRGESVSTEAFF,TGTGCCAGCAGCAAGGGGGACAGGGGCGAATCGGTTAGCACTGAAGCTTTCTTT
TRBV19,TRBD1,many,TRBJ2-3,CASMDRGRSTDTQYF,TGTGCCAGTATGGACAGGGGCCGTAGCACAGATACGCAGTATTTT
TRBV7-9,TRBD2,many,TRBJ2-1,CASSLAGVRGEEQFF,TGTGCCAGCAGCTTGGCGGGGGTTCGAGGGGAAGAGCAGTTCTTC
TRBV3-1,-,many,TRBJ2-3,CASSQQGPDTQYF,TGTGCCAGCAGCCAACAAGGGCCAGATACGCAGTATTTT
TRBV15,-,-,TRBJ1-2,CATSREGSSYGYTF,TGTGCCACCAGCAGAGAGGGCAGTAGCTATGGCTACACCTTC
TRBV7-2,TRBD2,-,TRBJ2-7,CASSLYRGRAYEQYF,TGTGCCAGCAGCTTATACCGCGGGAGGGCCTACGAGCAGTACTTC
TRBV22-1,-,medium-sized,TRBJ2-3,CASSLLAGTDTQYF,TGTGCCAGCAGTTTACTAGCGGGCACAGATACGCAGTATTTT
TRBV6-1,-,-,TRBJ1-2,CASSEIWPGNYGYTF,TGTGCCAGCAGTGAAATCTGGCCAGGGAACTATGGCTACACCTTC
TRBV5-1,TRBD1,many,TRBJ1-2,CASSSGQGSYGYTF,TGCGCCAGCAGCTCGGGACAGGGGTCCTATGGCTACACCTTC
TRBV9,TRBD1,-,TRBJ2-1,CASSASPGQGVDEQFF,TGTGCCAGCAGCGCCAGTCCGGGACAGGGGGTCGATGAGCAGTTCTTC
TRBV28,-,-,TRBJ1-5,CASSGPLYSNQPQHF,TGTGCCAGCAGCGGACCCCTTTATAGCAATCAGCCCCAGCATTTT
TRBV25-1,-,many,TRBJ2-1,CASSHGVGSEQFF,TGTGCCAGCAGCCACGGGGTTGGGTCCGAGCAGTTCTTC
TRBV6-2/TRBV6-3,-,-,TRBJ1-1,CASSYWGTEAFF,TGTGCCAGCAGTTACTGGGGAACTGAAGCTTTCTTT
TRBV28,-,many,TRBJ2-1,CASRTLRLGYNEQFF,TGTGCCAGCAGAACCTTAAGACTAGGCTACAATGAGCAGTTCTTC
TRBV11-2,-,many,TRBJ2-2,CASSFRPATTGELFF,TGTGCCAGCAGCTTCCGACCCGCGACCACCGGGGAGCTGTTTTTT
TRBV19,TRBD1,many,TRBJ1-2,CASSDRAVGTYGYTF,TGTGCCAGTAGCGACAGGGCCGTCGGTACCTATGGCTACACCTTC
TRBV7-2,TRBD2,many,TRBJ2-4,CASSSSSGGGAKNIQYF,TGTGCCAGCAGCTCCAGTAGCGGGGGCGGTGCCAAAAACATTCAGTACTTC
TRBV5-1,TRBD1,many,TRBJ2-7,CASSLGGTGAREQYF,TGCGCCAGCAGCTTGGGGGGGACAGGGGCAAGGGAGCAGTACTTC
TRBV20-1,-,many,TRBJ2-1,CSATRPQSSYNEQFF,TGCAGTGCTACGAGACCACAAAGCTCCTACAATGAGCAGTTCTTC
TRBV3-1,-,many,TRBJ2-5,CASRPTGGGPNEETQYF,TGTGCCAGCAGGCCGACCGGAGGCGGACCTAACGAAGAGACCCAGTACTTC
TRBV23-1,-,many,TRBJ2-2,CASCNQTGNTGELFF,TGCGCCAGCTGCAACCAAACAGGGAACACCGGGGAGCTGTTTTTT
TRBV20-1,-,once,TRBJ2-2,CSGQSSTGELFF,TGCAGTGGGCAATCGAGCACCGGGGAGCTGTTTTTT
TRBV20-1,-,once,TRBJ2-3,CSARARARSTDTQYF,TGCAGTGCTAGAGCGCGAGCCCGGAGCACAGATACGCAGTATTTT
TRBV6-2/TRBV6-3,TRBD1,-,TRBJ2-7,CASSEWATGSYEQYF,TGTGCCAGCAGTGAATGGGCGACAGGGAGCTACGAGCAGTACTTC
TRBV30,-,many,TRBJ2-3,CAQEGGSASDTQYF,TGTGCCCAAGAAGGTGGAAGTGCATCGGATACGCAGTATTTT
TRBV20-1,-,few,TRBJ2-3,CSAMTGSQEGGTDTQYF,TGCAGTGCTATGACCGGGTCCCAAGAGGGTGGCACAGATACGCAGTATTTT
TRBV29-1,TRBD2,many,TRBJ2-1,CSVGGGTSRYNEQFF,TGCAGCGTTGGAGGGGGGACTAGTCGGTACAATGAGCAGTTCTTC
TRBV2,-,many,TRBJ2-1,CASRWGGLDNEQFF,TGTGCCAGCAGATGGGGGGGCCTAGACAATGAGCAGTTCTTC
TRBV14,-,many,TRBJ2-2,CASSQATGGGELFF,TGTGCCAGCAGCCAAGCAACAGGAGGCGGGGAGCTGTTTTTT
TRBV2,-,many,TRBJ2-5,CASRRGYRETQYF,TGTGCCAGCAGGAGGGGTTATAGGGAGACCCAGTACTTC
TRBV14,-,many,TRBJ1-2,CASSQDIRTSGYTF,TGTGCCAGCAGCCAAGATATCCGAACCTCTGGCTACACCTTC
TRBV3-1,-,many,TRBJ1-3,CASSVGQHSGNTIYF,TGTGCCAGCAGCGTTGGACAGCACTCTGGAAACACCATATATTTT
TRBV9,-,few,TRBJ1-4,CASSVEPDNEKLFF,TGTGCCAGCAGCGTAGAACCGGACAATGAAAAACTGTTTTTT
TRBV11-2,TRBD1,-,TRBJ1-5,CASSRDRANQPQHF,TGTGCCAGCAGCCGGGACAGGGCTAATCAGCCCCAGCATTTT
TRBV29-1,-,few,TRBJ2-7,CSVGVTGPEQYF,TGCAGCGTTGGGGTGACCGGTCCCGAGCAGTACTTC
TRBV6-5,TRBD2,many,TRBJ2-4,CASSYSTAGDIQYF,TGTGCCAGCAGTTACTCGACAGCGGGGGACATTCAGTACTTC
TRBV21-1,-,many,TRBJ2-2,CASSKGIRVGGSGELFF,TGTGCCAGCAGCAAAGGAATCCGGGTTGGGGGCTCCGGGGAGCTGTTTTTT
TRBV11-3,-,few,TRBJ2-3,CASSLVAGTDTQYF,TGTGCCAGCAGCTTAGTTGCGGGCACAGATACGCAGTATTTT
TRBV10-3,-,many,TRBJ2-4,CAISQAATGGGNIQYF,TGTGCCATCAGTCAGGCCGCTACAGGGGGGGGAAACATTCAGTACTTC
TRBV3-1,TRBD2,many,TRBJ2-1,CASRQRESHNEQFF,TGTGCCAGCAGGCAGCGGGAAAGCCACAATGAGCAGTTCTTC
TRBV18,TRBD2,-,TRBJ2-1,CASSPAGAPYNEQFF,TGTGCCAGCTCACCAGCGGGAGCCCCCTACAATGAGCAGTTCTTC
TRBV19,-,many,TRBJ2-1,CASTIDSTYNEQFF,TGTGCCAGTACCATAGACTCCACCTACAATGAGCAGTTCTTC
TRBV11-1,TRBD2,many,TRBJ2-1,CASSSGLAGRNEQFF,TGTGCCAGCAGCTCGGGACTAGCGGGACGCAATGAGCAGTTCTTC
TRBV6-5,TRBD2,-,TRBJ2-1,CASRYSGSGDEQFF,TGTGCCAGCAGATATAGCGGGAGTGGGGATGAGCAGTTCTTC
TRBV11-2,-,-,TRBJ2-7,CASSPRGLYEQYF,TGTGCCAGCAGCCCCCGGGGCTTGTACGAGCAGTACTTC
TRBV4-2,-,many,TRBJ2-7,CASSPGLESAEQYF,TGTGCCAGCAGCCCCGGACTGGAGTCTGCCGAGCAGTACTTC
TRBV6-4,-,many,TRBJ2-1,CASSETSYGEQFF,TGTGCCAGCAGTGAAACTAGTTACGGTGAGCAGTTCTTC
TRBV19,TRBD1,many,TRBJ2-2,CASRQGARTGELFF,TGTGCCAGTAGGCAGGGGGCGAGGACCGGGGAGCTGTTTTTT
TRBV20-1,-,many,TRBJ2-5,CSAEPLTGRVATQYF,TGCAGTGCGGAACCGCTTACGGGCAGGGTGGCGACCCAGTACTTC
TRBV7-9,-,many,TRBJ1-4,CASSLVGGLNEKLFF,TGTGCCAGCAGCTTAGTGGGCGGTCTTAATGAAAAACTGTTTTTT
TRBV6-2/TRBV6-3,-,many,TRBJ2-4,CASSYSRNIQYF,TGTGCCAGCAGTTACTCCCGCAACATTCAGTACTTC
TRBV10-3,-,many,TRBJ1-4,CAISESRRNEKLFF,TGTGCCATCAGTGAGTCAAGGCGTAATGAAAAACTGTTTTTT